The 6 T cell receptor beta chains below were found in one sample sequenced in a study of control samples from healthy donors and cancer patients. Some clones are missing from TCRdb's copy, which holds only in-frame ones; the method was immunoSEQ multiplex PCR. The sample has 100,000 to 150,000 clones, more than 75% seen once. Material: blood. All receptors come from a man aged 18-30 years in good health.

This clone has a handful of counts. The V gene is TRBV7-2, the J gene TRBJ2-6; no clear D. V shed 4 bases and J shed 3 bases, with 7 bases lying between them. CDR3 length equals 14 residues. Germline CDR1 and CDR2: SGHTA and FQGNSA. The CDR3 reads CASSSDRGANVLTF. The CDR3 DNA reads as TGTGCCAGCAGCTCCGACCGTGGGGCCAACGTCCTGACTTTC.

The J gene is TRBJ1-2, the V gene TRBV14; no clear D. The CDR3 is 13 amino acids. Germline V gene lookup returns CDR1 SGHDN and CDR2 FVKESK. V shed 4 bases and J shed 7 bases, with 13 bases lying between them. The CDR3 bases are TGTGCCAGCAGCCGGTCGGACGTGCGTGGCTACACCTTC. Its protein is CASSRSDVRGYTF.

The chain links TRBV7-3 to TRBJ2-7; the D call may be TRBD1 or TRBD2 (5 bases each). The V gene's germline CDR1 is SGHTA and CDR2 FQGTGA. V was clipped by 0 bases and J by 6 bases, with 6 bases between them. The CDR3 runs to 12 residues. The CDR3 nucleotides are TGTGCCAGCAGCTTAACGGGGACCGAGCAGTACTTC. It is translated as CASSLTGTEQYF.

The chain joins TRBV30 to TRBJ2-7; 9 bases align to TRBD2. With V trimmed by 5 bases and J by 4 bases, 3 bases remained unmatched. Germline loops: CDR1 GTSNPN, CDR2 SVGIG (reference sequence). The CDR3 contains 12 residues. For the CDR3, the DNA is TGTGCCTGGGCTAGCGGGACTTACGAGCAGTACTTC. It codes for CAWASGTYEQYF.

The table lists this clone with a few counts. The V and J genes are TRBV4-2 and TRBJ2-7, with no clear D. V was cut by 0 bases and J by 2 bases, with 11 bases left in between. The germline V gene has CDR1 LGHNA and CDR2 YNFKEQ. The CDR3 is made up of 15 amino acids. The CDR3 coding sequence is TGTGCCAGCAGCCAAGAGTCGGGTGAGGCCTACGAGCAGTACTTC. Residues: CASSQESGEAYEQYF.

The chain is built from TRBV19 and TRBJ2-6; weak D call: TRBD1 (7 bases). CDR1 is LNHDA, CDR2 SQIVND, per germline (reference sequence). Between the trimmed V and J ends, which lost 5 bases and 0 bases, there was a span of 17 bases. The CDR3 contains 18 residues. The CDR3 nucleotides read TGTGCCAGTAGTTCTATCAGGGGGGCTCTCTCTGGGGCCAACGTCCTGACTTTC. Protein product: CASSSIRGALSGANVLTF.